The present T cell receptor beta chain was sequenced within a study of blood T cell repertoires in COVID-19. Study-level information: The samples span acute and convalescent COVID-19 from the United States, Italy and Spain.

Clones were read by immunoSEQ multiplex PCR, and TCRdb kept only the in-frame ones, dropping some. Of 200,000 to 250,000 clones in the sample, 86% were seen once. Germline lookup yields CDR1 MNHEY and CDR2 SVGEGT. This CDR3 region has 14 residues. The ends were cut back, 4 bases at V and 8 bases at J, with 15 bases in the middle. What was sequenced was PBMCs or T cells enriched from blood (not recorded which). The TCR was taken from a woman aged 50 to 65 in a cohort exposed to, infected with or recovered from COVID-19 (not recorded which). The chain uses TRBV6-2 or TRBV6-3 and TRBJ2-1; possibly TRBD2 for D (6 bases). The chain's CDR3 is CASSFGGSRYEQFF. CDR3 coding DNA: TGTGCCAGCAGTTTCGGGGGTTCACGCTATGAGCAGTTCTTC.